These T cell receptor beta chains were read from a single sample in a study of blood T cell repertoires in COVID-19. Repertoires were generated with immunoSEQ multiplex PCR, while TCRdb's copy carries only in-frame clones and drops some. The sample lists about 150,000 clones, nearly 85% seen once, with 35% to 55% in the top ten. The specimen sequenced was peripheral blood. These receptors originate from a human donor in a cohort sampled during active COVID-19. CDR3s include the opening cysteine and the closing phenylalanine or tryptophan. A D gene is named only where the DNA matches it firmly. For some rows the clone size is stated as once, few or many, or as a class when expanded; others skip it.

V gene	J gene	D gene	clone size	CDR3 protein	CDR3 DNA
TRBV4-1	TRBJ1-1	.	.	CASSQDSDILNTEAFF	TGCGCCAGCAGCCAAGATTCGGACATTTTGAACACTGAAGCTTTCTTT
TRBV5-6	TRBJ1-1	TRBD1	.	CASSLVLDRGMNTEAFF	TGTGCCAGCAGCTTGGTGCTGGACAGGGGAATGAACACTGAAGCTTTCTTT
TRBV9	TRBJ1-1	.	few	CASSSGGDTEAFF	TGTGCCAGCAGCAGCGGAGGGGACACTGAAGCTTTCTTT
TRBV3-1/TRBV3-2	TRBJ1-2	TRBD1	.	CASSQAPGQGHGYTF	TGTGCCAGCAGCCAAGCGCCTGGACAGGGTCATGGCTACACCTTC
TRBV7-2	TRBJ1-2	.	once	CASSRPTGSGYTF	TGTGCCAGCAGCCGACCAACAGGTAGTGGCTACACCTTC
TRBV6-4	TRBJ2-1	TRBD2	.	CASSRGTSGSSYNEQFF	TGTGCCAGCAGTCGAGGGACTAGCGGGAGCTCCTACAATGAGCAGTTCTTC
TRBV7-6	TRBJ2-3	.	.	CASSVLTRGMDTQYF	TGTGCCAGCAGCGTACTGACCCGGGGGATGGATACGCAGTATTTT
TRBV6-5	TRBJ1-2	.	.	CASSLRGGHGYTF	TGTGCCAGCAGTCTGAGGGGAGGCCATGGCTACACCTTC
TRBV19	TRBJ2-1	.	.	CASSIQFGQGRQFF	TGTGCCAGTAGTATTCAATTTGGTCAGGGCCGCCAGTTCTTC
TRBV6-5	TRBJ1-5	.	.	CASSLRLGGNQPQHF	TGTGCCAGCAGTCTCAGGTTAGGGGGCAATCAGCCCCAGCATTTT
TRBV5-1	TRBJ2-3	.	.	CASSLNQGIGDTQYF	TGCGCCAGCAGCTTGAATCAGGGGATAGGAGATACGCAGTATTTT
TRBV11-2	TRBJ2-5	TRBD2	.	CASSKGTSGRVSGETQYF	TGTGCCAGCAGCAAAGGGACTAGCGGGAGGGTTAGCGGGGAGACCCAGTACTTC
TRBV4-3	TRBJ1-2	.	.	CASSQDLSTGSYTF	TGCGCCAGCAGCCAAGATCTTTCTACGGGGAGCTACACCTTC
TRBV4-3	TRBJ2-1	TRBD1	.	CASSQEQGAKNEQFF	TGCGCCAGCAGCCAAGAACAGGGGGCTAAGAATGAGCAGTTCTTC
TRBV3-1/TRBV3-2	TRBJ1-1	.	.	CASRAKRGADTEAFF	TGTGCCAGCAGAGCAAAACGGGGGGCAGACACTGAAGCTTTCTTT
TRBV19	TRBJ1-5	.	.	CASSISAGAGNQPQHF	TGTGCCAGTAGTATATCGGCAGGCGCCGGCAATCAGCCCCAGCATTTT
TRBV15	TRBJ2-5	TRBD1	.	CATSADRGRQTQYF	TGTGCCACCTCCGCGGACAGGGGGCGACAGACCCAGTACTTC
TRBV19	TRBJ1-1	.	.	CASSIDGGSEAFF	TGTGCCAGTAGCATTGACGGCGGCAGTGAAGCTTTCTTT
TRBV5-4	TRBJ1-2	.	.	CASSLGQASNYGYTF	TGTGCCAGCAGCTTGGGGCAGGCGTCTAACTATGGCTACACCTTC
TRBV5-6	TRBJ1-1	.	.	CASSQTPDFDTEAFF	TGTGCCAGCAGCCAGACTCCGGACTTCGACACTGAAGCTTTCTTT
TRBV7-9	TRBJ1-3	.	.	CASSGGTGNTIYF	TGTGCCAGCAGCGGAGGGACCGGAAACACCATATATTTT
TRBV10-2	TRBJ2-5	.	once	CANRARDQETQYF	TGCGCCAACAGGGCCCGGGACCAAGAGACCCAGTACTTC
TRBV19	TRBJ1-5	.	.	CAVGAGKQPQHF	TGTGCAGTTGGGGCGGGGAAGCAGCCCCAGCATTTT
TRBV5-8	TRBJ1-5	.	.	CASSLGDAGDSQPQHF	TGTGCCAGCAGCTTGGGGGACGCAGGGGATAGTCAGCCCCAGCATTTT
TRBV12-5	TRBJ2-1	TRBD2	.	CASGSTLLAGAPGEQFF	TGTGCTAGTGGTTCCACGCTACTAGCGGGGGCCCCCGGGGAGCAGTTCTTC
TRBV3-1/TRBV3-2	TRBJ1-2	TRBD1	.	CASSQGAGTGGGYTF	TGTGCCAGCAGCCAAGGGGCCGGGACAGGGGGAGGCTACACCTTC
TRBV5-1	TRBJ2-6	.	.	CANREVGANVLTF	TGCGCCAACAGGGAGGTCGGGGCCAACGTCCTGACTTTC
TRBV6-5	TRBJ1-6	.	.	CASNLQFQRPLHF	TGTGCCAGCAACCTACAATTCCAGCGACCCCTCCACTTT
TRBV7-9	TRBJ1-6	.	few	CASSRATGFGSPLHF	TGTGCCAGCAGCCGGGCAACAGGGTTCGGTTCACCCCTCCACTTT
TRBV21-1	TRBJ2-4	.	.	CASSTRGQGARSWGENIQYF	TGTGCCAGCAGCACCCGGGGACAGGGGGCCAGATCCTGGGGAGAAAACATTCAGTACTTC
TRBV9	TRBJ2-7	.	.	CASSPEAGSGYEQYF	TGTGCCAGCAGCCCAGAGGCGGGGAGCGGATACGAGCAGTACTTC
TRBV14	TRBJ1-5	.	.	CASSQEGGYQHF	TGTGCCAGCAGCCAAGAGGGGGGATACCAGCATTTT
TRBV24-1	TRBJ1-1	TRBD1	.	CATSVGTAKNTEAFF	TGTGCCACCAGTGTCGGGACAGCAAAGAACACTGAAGCTTTCTTT
TRBV7-2	TRBJ1-2	TRBD1	.	CASSLAGPGGGGYTF	TGTGCCAGCAGCTTAGCAGGGCCAGGGGGCGGTGGCTACACCTTC
TRBV9	TRBJ1-4	.	.	CASSGRGEKLFF	TGTGCCAGCAGCGGCAGGGGTGAAAAACTGTTTTTT
TRBV5-4	TRBJ2-1	TRBD2	.	CASSTSGGLNSYNEQFF	TGTGCCAGCTCGACTAGCGGGGGGCTAAACTCCTACAATGAGCAGTTCTTC
TRBV19	TRBJ2-2	.	.	CASMVAGLGELFF	TGTGCCAGTATGGTCGCGGGGTTGGGGGAGCTGTTTTTT
TRBV12-3/TRBV12-4	TRBJ1-1	.	once	CASSFGGVTEAFF	TGTGCCAGCAGTTTTGGGGGGGTCACTGAAGCTTTCTTT
TRBV20-1	TRBJ1-2	.	.	CSASSGGATYGYTF	TGCAGTGCTAGTAGCGGGGGGGCTACGTATGGCTACACCTTC
TRBV10-2	TRBJ1-6	TRBD1	.	CASRDRGVPPLHF	TGCGCCAGCAGAGACAGGGGGGTCCCACCCCTCCACTTT
TRBV6-2/TRBV6-3	TRBJ2-7	.	.	CASSYNTNSYEQYF	TGTGCCAGCAGTTACAACACCAACTCCTACGAGCAGTACTTC
TRBV4-3	TRBJ2-2	.	.	CASSQVLVGTGELFF	TGCGCCAGCAGCCAAGTCCTAGTCGGGACCGGGGAGCTGTTTTTT
TRBV5-4	TRBJ2-3	TRBD2	few	CASSPGGIAGGPGTQYF	TGTGCCAGCAGCCCCGGGGGGATAGCGGGAGGGCCAGGCACGCAGTATTTT
TRBV5-6	TRBJ2-7	.	.	CASSLGQKPYEQYF	TGTGCCAGCAGCTTGGGACAGAAACCCTACGAGCAGTACTTC
TRBV30	TRBJ1-5	.	.	CAWSEGNQPQHF	TGTGCCTGGAGTGAGGGGAATCAGCCCCAGCATTTT
TRBV2	TRBJ1-1	.	once	CASIPRENTEAFF	TGTGCCAGCATTCCCAGGGAGAACACTGAAGCTTTCTTT
TRBV5-6	TRBJ2-3	.	.	CASSFFSPIDTQYF	TGTGCCAGCAGCTTCTTCTCGCCTATAGATACGCAGTATTTT
TRBV9	TRBJ2-6	.	.	CASSAGPVRANVLTF	TGTGCCAGCAGCGCCGGTCCGGTTCGGGCCAACGTCCTGACTTTC
TRBV6-2/TRBV6-3	TRBJ1-4	.	.	CASSYSGEVAEKLFF	TGTGCCAGCAGTTACTCGGGGGAGGTGGCTGAAAAACTGTTTTTT
TRBV7-8	TRBJ2-6	TRBD1	.	CASSLKRTGAFGANVLTF	TGTGCCAGCAGCTTAAAGCGGACAGGGGCGTTTGGGGCCAACGTCCTGACTTTC
TRBV7-2	TRBJ2-3	TRBD2	.	CASSFRGVGADTQYF	TGTGCCAGCAGCTTCCGGGGGGTGGGAGCAGATACGCAGTATTTT
TRBV11-3	TRBJ1-1	.	.	CASSSHRNTEAFF	TGTGCCAGCAGTTCTCATAGGAACACTGAAGCTTTCTTT